This T cell receptor beta chain was sequenced for a study of blood T cell repertoires in COVID-19. Overall study context: Spain, Italy and the United States supplied samples that represented acute and convalescent COVID-19. T cells, B-cell-depleted T cells, or PBMCs provided the cDNA or gDNA that served as material.

Original data processing: Reference gene primer amplification yielded estimated nucleated cell counts. Libraries were prepared by immunoSEQ multiplex PCR; TCRdb keeps only in-frame clonotypes and omits some of them. V and J calls and clone size are those listed in that table; D and trimming were worked out from the DNA. The table lists 200,000 or so clones, more than 75% of them singletons, with 1.9% in the top ten. Germline V gives CDR1 SGHAT, CDR2 FQNNGV. This CDR3 has 13 residues. Trimming took off 3 bases at V and 2 bases at J, with 8 bases between the two ends. The origin of this receptor is a middle-aged man with active or convalescent COVID-19. Sequenced sample: peripheral blood. This chain joins TRBV11-2 and TRBJ2-7; D is unclear. The CDR3 DNA follows: TGTGCCAGCAGCTTCTATTCCCCCTACGAGCAGTACTTC. It yields the protein CASSFYSPYEQYF.